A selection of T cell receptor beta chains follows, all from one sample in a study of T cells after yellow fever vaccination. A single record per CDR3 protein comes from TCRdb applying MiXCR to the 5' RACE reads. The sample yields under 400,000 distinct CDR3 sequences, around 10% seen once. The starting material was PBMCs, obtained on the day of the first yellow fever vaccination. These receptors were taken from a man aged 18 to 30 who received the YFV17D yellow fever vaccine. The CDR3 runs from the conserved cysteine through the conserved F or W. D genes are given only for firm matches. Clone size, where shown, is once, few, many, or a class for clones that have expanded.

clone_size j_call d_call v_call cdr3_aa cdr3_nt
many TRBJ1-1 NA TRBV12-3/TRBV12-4 CASSFLPGTGTEAFF TGTGCCAGCAGTTTTCTACCGGGCACGGGCACTGAAGCTTTCTTT
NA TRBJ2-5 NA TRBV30 CAWSRGNQETQYF TGTGCCTGGAGTCGAGGGAACCAAGAGACCCAGTACTTC
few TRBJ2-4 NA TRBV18 CASSRYGGKNIQYF TGTGCCAGCTCACGGTACGGTGGCAAAAACATTCAGTACTTC
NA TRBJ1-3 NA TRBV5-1 CASSLDRQQAGTIYF TGCGCCAGCAGCTTGGATCGGCAACAAGCGGGCACCATATATTTT
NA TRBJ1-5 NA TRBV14 CASSLLDGVVSANQHF TGTGCCAGCAGCCTGCTGGACGGCGTCGTATCAGCAAACCAGCATTTT
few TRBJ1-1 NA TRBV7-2 CASSFIGLNTEAFF TGTGCCAGCAGCTTTATCGGCTTGAACACTGAAGCTTTCTTT
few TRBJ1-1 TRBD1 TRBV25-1 CASSERGDRATEAFF TGTGCCAGCAGTGAGAGGGGGGACAGGGCCACTGAAGCTTTCTTT
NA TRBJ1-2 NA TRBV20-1 CSARDRGDGGYTF TGCAGTGCTAGAGATAGAGGGGATGGGGGCTACACCTTC
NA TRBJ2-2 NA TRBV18 CASSATGQSSRELFF TGTGCCAGCTCAGCGACAGGCCAATCCTCCCGGGAGCTGTTTTTT
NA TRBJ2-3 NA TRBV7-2 CASRPQGLSTDTQYF TGTGCCAGCAGACCTCAGGGGCTTAGCACAGATACGCAGTATTTT
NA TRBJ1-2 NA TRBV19 CATAKPSLLGYTF TGTGCCACCGCCAAGCCCAGCCTGTTGGGCTACACCTTC
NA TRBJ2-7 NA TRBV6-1 CASSEAHQTHEQYF TGTGCCAGCAGTGAAGCGCATCAGACCCACGAGCAGTACTTC
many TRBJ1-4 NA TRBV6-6 CASSRQAPEKLFF TGTGCCAGCAGTCGACAGGCGCCTGAAAAACTGTTTTTT
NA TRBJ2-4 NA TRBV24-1 CAKTGRAKNIQYF TGTGCCAAGACAGGTCGAGCCAAAAACATTCAGTACTTC
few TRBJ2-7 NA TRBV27 CASSFSQESLVRGQYF TGTGCCAGCAGTTTCTCCCAGGAATCCCTTGTACGAGGGCAGTACTTC
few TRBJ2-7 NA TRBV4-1 CASSQSWTANSYEQYF TGCGCCAGCAGCCAAAGCTGGACAGCTAACTCCTACGAGCAGTACTTC
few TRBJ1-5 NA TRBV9 CASSVDPQARQPQHF TGTGCCAGCAGCGTAGACCCTCAAGCGAGGCAGCCCCAGCATTTT
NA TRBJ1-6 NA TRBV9 CASSVGLAGPNSPLHF TGTGCCAGCAGCGTAGGGTTGGCGGGCCCGAATTCACCCCTCCACTTT
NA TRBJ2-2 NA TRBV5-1 CASSPAQGHTGELFF TGCGCCAGCAGTCCGGCACAGGGTCACACCGGGGAGCTGTTTTTT
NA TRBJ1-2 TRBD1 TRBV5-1 CASSLRTGYEYYGYTF TGCGCCAGCAGCTTGCGGACAGGATATGAGTACTATGGCTACACCTTC
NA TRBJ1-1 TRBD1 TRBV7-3 CASSLLGGGENTEAFF TGTGCCAGCAGCTTATTAGGGGGCGGGGAGAACACTGAAGCTTTCTTT
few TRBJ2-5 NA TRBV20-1 CSASSVSLKETQYF TGCAGTGCTTCTAGCGTAAGCCTTAAAGAGACCCAGTACTTC
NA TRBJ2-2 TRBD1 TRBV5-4 CASSPLGQGANTGELFF TGTGCCAGCAGCCCTCTGGGACAGGGAGCGAACACCGGGGAGCTGTTTTTT
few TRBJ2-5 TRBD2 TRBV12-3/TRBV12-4 CASSLASGGPGETQYF TGTGCCAGCAGTTTGGCCAGCGGGGGGCCCGGAGAGACCCAGTACTTC
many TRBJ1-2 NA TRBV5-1 CASSLEWGYGYTF TGCGCCAGCAGCTTGGAATGGGGGTATGGCTACACCTTC
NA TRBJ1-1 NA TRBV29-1 CSVEDRTYRETEAFF TGCAGCGTTGAAGATCGGACCTATCGGGAGACTGAAGCTTTCTTT
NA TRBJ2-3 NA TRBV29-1 CSTRVQAGTQYF TGCAGCACCAGGGTGCAGGCTGGTACGCAGTATTTT
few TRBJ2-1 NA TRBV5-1 CASRDGLYNEQFF TGCGCCAGCAGGGATGGACTTTACAATGAGCAGTTCTTC
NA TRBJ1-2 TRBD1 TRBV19 CASNDRVTPYGYTF TGTGCCAGTAACGACAGGGTCACCCCCTATGGCTACACCTTC
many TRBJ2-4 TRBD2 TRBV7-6 CASSPTSGGGLAKNIQYF TGTGCCAGCAGCCCCACTAGCGGGGGGGGGTTAGCCAAAAACATTCAGTACTTC
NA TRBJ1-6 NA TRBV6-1 CASSPSGAGNSPLHF TGTGCCAGCAGCCCATCAGGGGCTGGTAATTCACCCCTCCACTTT
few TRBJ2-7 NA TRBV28 CASSRPGPTYEQYF TGTGCCAGCAGCCGACCGGGGCCAACCTACGAGCAGTACTTC
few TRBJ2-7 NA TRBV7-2 CASADTYSYEQYF TGTGCCAGCGCTGACACTTACTCCTACGAGCAGTACTTC
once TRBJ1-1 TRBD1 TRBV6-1 CASSVLGTGEFEAFF TGTGCCAGCAGTGTCCTAGGGACAGGAGAGTTTGAAGCTTTCTTT
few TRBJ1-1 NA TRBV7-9 CASSLTEGKGFGAFF TGTGCCAGCAGCTTAACCGAGGGGAAGGGGTTTGGAGCTTTCTTT
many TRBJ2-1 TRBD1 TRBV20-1 CSASSPLGGQGNSEQFF TGCAGTGCTAGTTCCCCGCTTGGGGGACAGGGGAACAGTGAGCAGTTCTTC
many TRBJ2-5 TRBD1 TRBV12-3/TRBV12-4 CASSFTGGEETQYF TGTGCCAGCAGTTTTACAGGGGGCGAGGAGACCCAGTACTTC
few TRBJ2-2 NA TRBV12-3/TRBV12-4 CASSTQTGELFF TGTGCCAGCAGTACTCAGACCGGGGAGCTGTTTTTT
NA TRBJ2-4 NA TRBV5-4 CASSLGPENIQYF TGTGCCAGCAGCTTGGGTCCGGAAAACATTCAGTACTTC
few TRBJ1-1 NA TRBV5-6 CASSLGGWWTEAFF TGTGCCAGCAGCCTGGGGGGGTGGTGGACTGAAGCTTTCTTT
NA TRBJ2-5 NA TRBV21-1 CASSTRVQETQYF TGTGCCAGCAGCACCCGGGTGCAAGAGACCCAGTACTTC
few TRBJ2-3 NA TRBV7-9 CASSLGWGETTDTQYF TGTGCCAGCAGCTTAGGGTGGGGGGAAACCACAGATACGCAGTATTTT
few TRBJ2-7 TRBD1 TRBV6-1 CASGQGTSYEQYF TGTGCCAGCGGACAGGGGACGTCATACGAGCAGTACTTC
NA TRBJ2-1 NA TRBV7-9 CASSLVGSSWFF TGTGCCAGCAGCTTAGTAGGGTCTAGCTGGTTCTTC
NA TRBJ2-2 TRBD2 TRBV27 CASTYGLAEPNTGELFF TGTGCCAGCACGTACGGACTAGCCGAACCTAACACCGGGGAGCTGTTTTTT
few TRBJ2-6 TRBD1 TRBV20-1 CSANKFGTAPSSGANVLTF TGCAGTGCCAATAAGTTCGGGACAGCGCCGTCCTCTGGGGCCAACGTCCTGACTTTC
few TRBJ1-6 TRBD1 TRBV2 CATRTGSYNSPLHF TGTGCCACCAGGACAGGCTCCTATAATTCACCCCTCCACTTT
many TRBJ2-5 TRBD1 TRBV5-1 CASSRALGQGIQETQYF TGCGCCAGCAGCCGGGCTTTAGGACAGGGAATCCAAGAGACCCAGTACTTC
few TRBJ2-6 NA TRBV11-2 CASSSGLLGANVLTF TGTGCCAGCAGCTCCGGACTTCTTGGAGCCAACGTCCTGACTTTC
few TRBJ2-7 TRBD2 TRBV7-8 CASSFFSGGDYEQYF TGTGCCAGCAGCTTCTTTAGCGGGGGGGACTACGAGCAGTACTTC
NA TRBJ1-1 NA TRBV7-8 CASSLARVGGTEAFF TGTGCCAGCAGCTTAGCTCGGGTGGGGGGCACTGAAGCTTTCTTT
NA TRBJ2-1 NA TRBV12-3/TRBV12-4 CASSLRVRENEQFF TGTGCCAGCAGTTTAAGGGTCAGGGAAAATGAGCAGTTCTTC
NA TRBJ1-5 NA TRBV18 CASSAGPGNQPQHF TGTGCCAGCTCAGCAGGTCCGGGCAATCAGCCCCAGCATTTT
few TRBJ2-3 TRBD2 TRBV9 CASSVAGGTSSTDTQYF TGTGCCAGCAGCGTTGCGGGGGGCACATCTAGCACAGATACGCAGTATTTT
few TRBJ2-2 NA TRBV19 CATAEANTGELFF TGTGCAACGGCGGAGGCGAACACCGGGGAGCTGTTTTTT
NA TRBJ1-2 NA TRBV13 CASSPSNPHYGHTF TGTGCCAGCAGTCCTTCCAACCCACACTATGGCCACACCTTC
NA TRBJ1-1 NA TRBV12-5 CASGLAFQGLQNTEAFF TGTGCTAGTGGTTTGGCGTTCCAGGGATTACAGAACACTGAAGCTTTCTTT
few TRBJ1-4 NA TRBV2 CASGGEGIGRKLFF TGTGCCAGCGGGGGTGAGGGAATCGGGCGAAAACTGTTTTTT
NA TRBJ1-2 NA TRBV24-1 CATSDTNGPGHGYTF TGTGCCACCAGTGATACTAACGGGCCGGGACATGGCTACACCTTC